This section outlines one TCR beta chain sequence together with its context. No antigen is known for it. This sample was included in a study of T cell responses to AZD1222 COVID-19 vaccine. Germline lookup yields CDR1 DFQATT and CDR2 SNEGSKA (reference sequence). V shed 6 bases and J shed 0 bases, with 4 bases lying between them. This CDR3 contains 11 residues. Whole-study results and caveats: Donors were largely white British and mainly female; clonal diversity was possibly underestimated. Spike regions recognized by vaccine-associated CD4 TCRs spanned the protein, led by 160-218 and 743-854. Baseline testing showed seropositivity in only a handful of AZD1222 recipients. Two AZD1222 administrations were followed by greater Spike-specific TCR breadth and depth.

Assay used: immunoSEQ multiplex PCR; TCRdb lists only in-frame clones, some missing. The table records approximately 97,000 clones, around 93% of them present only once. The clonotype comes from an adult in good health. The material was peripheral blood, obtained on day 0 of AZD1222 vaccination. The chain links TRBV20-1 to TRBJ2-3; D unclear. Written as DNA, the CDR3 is TGCAGTGCCCTAAGCACAGATACGCAGTATTTT. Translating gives CSALSTDTQYF.